This T cell receptor beta chain was sequenced during a study of blood T cell repertoires in COVID-19 (dated by TCRdb to between 2020 and 2021). For context, the study as a whole: The collaborator samples originated in the United States, Italy and Spain and spanned the acute and convalescent phases of COVID-19. The prospective study material was composed of cDNA or gDNA derived from T cells, B-cell-depleted T cells, or PBMCs. Subjects who had been exposed to COVID-19, were actively infected with it, or had recovered from it provided the deeply sampled blood TCRbeta repertoires that made up the dataset. The repertoires were released in a freely available public database meant as a resource for research on the immune response to SARS-CoV-2. The samples were drawn from the first 160 participants of the ongoing ImmuneRACE study and from 950 to 1,500 subjects provided by 6 global collaborators. A de-identified subject ID, COVID-19 status, age in years and sex were almost always included in the sample metadata. Where available, HLA class I and class II types were obtained from metadata supplied by the sample provider rather than from assay-based typing.

Collaborating institutions collected whole blood in K2EDTA tubes following their own protocols. For TCRbeta analysis, collaborators shipped samples in one of three forms: frozen whole blood, isolated PBMCs, or DNA extracted from either of those sample types. Looking up the germline V gene yields CDR1 ENHRY and CDR2 SYGVKD. From its cysteine to its phenylalanine, the CDR3 spans 14 amino acids. Of the read, only the CDR3 DNA is kept; its 42 bases are in frame from base 1. Clipping removes 4 bases from V and 5 bases from J, with 2 as the unmatched junction base count. Turning to this clone: The antigen this receptor binds is unknown. No much larger clonotype is one base removed from it; base qualities were not supplied.

TCRbeta CDR3 regions were amplified from genomic DNA using the immunoSEQ Assay, a bias-controlled multiplex PCR. Regarding the original processing steps: Nucleated cell counts per sample were estimated from amplification of reference gene primers within the assay. Sequence reads were collapsed and filtered to measure the absolute abundance of every unique TCRbeta CDR3 rearrangement. Productive Simpson clonality was computed per sample as the square root of Simpson's diversity index over productive rearrangements. Not all clones reach the TCRdb copy of this immuneACCESS table, which keeps in-frame sequences only. Checked studies attribute under half of the gap to unresolved V genes and leave the rest unexplained. The V and J calls and the clone size are those of that table, but D and trimming were determined from the DNA. The sample includes more than 200,000 clones, with approximately 81% observed a single time. 4% to 5% of the sample is held by the ten biggest clonotypes.

What the study reported, not specific to this receptor: The quantity of clinical and demographic metadata differed by source and by participant and was supplied without curation.

Rearrangement joined TRBV10-3 to TRBJ1-5; the central 10 bases match TRBD1. The sample taken for sequencing was peripheral blood. This TCR was recovered from a man aged 55 to 70 with acute or convalescent COVID-19. For the CDR3, the sequence is CAISAGTGDQPQHF. The DNA is as follows: TGTGCCATCAGTGCCGGGACAGGGGATCAGCCCCAGCATTTT.